This T cell receptor (beta chain) is drawn from a study of vaccination and CD4 T cells after COVID-19. Germline values: CDR1 SEHNR, CDR2 FQNEAQ (reference sequence). V lost 2 bases and J lost 9, with 11 bases in between. This CDR3 region has 13 residues. The time point here: late sampling 161 to 241 days after vaccination in a few convalescent patients. TCRdb fed the PCR reads into MiXCR, producing one record per CDR3 protein. Among roughly 30,000 distinct CDR3 sequences listed, under 65% were seen once. This clonotype was sampled from a human donor who had recovered from COVID-19. This chain links TRBV7-9 with TRBJ2-1, with D hard to call. The specimen comprised CD4+ T cells from blood, sampled about 7 months after SARS-CoV-2 vaccination. The chain's CDR3 is CASSLLLSTEQFF. Here the CDR3 DNA reads TGTGCCAGCAGCTTACTTCTGAGTACTGAGCAGTTCTTC.